This T cell receptor (beta chain) was observed in a study of T-cell reconstitution after alpha-beta-depleted transplantation in children. Broader study findings: Surviving recipient T cells and intrathymic progenitors accounted for some patients' high TCRbeta diversity at day 60.

Unique molecular identifiers were built into the TCRbeta library. MiXCR, run by TCRdb on the PCR reads, gives a single entry per CDR3 protein. The data hold about a million distinct CDR3 sequences, with less than 30% observed a single time. As concerns this clonotype: Its cognate antigen is unknown.

The material was PBMCs, mostly from graft donor cells, obtained 360 days after TCRalphabeta/CD19-depleted stem cell transplant. This clonotype was sampled from a boy under two years old who had a stem cell transplant for SCID, so the T cells may come from the graft donor.

The CDR3 sequence: CASSLGQLNPIYF. The CDR3 DNA follows: TGTGCCAGCAGCTTAGGACAGCTGAATCCCATATATTTT. The rearrangement uses TRBV7-2 and TRBJ1-3; TRBD1 might be the D (5 bases). Germline V gene lookup returns CDR1 SGHTA and CDR2 FQGNSA. Trimming removed 1 base from V and 11 bases from J, with 12 bases in between. The CDR3 length is 13 residues.